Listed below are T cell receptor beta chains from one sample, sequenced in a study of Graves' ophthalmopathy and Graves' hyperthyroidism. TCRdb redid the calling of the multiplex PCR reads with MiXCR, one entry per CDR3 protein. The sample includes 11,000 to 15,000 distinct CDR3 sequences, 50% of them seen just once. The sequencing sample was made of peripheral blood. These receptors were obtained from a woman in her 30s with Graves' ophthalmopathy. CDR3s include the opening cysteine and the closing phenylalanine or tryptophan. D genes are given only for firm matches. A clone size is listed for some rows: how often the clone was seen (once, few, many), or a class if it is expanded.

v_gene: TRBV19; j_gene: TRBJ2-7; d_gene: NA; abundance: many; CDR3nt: TGTGCCAGTAGTACTAGTGAACCCTACGAGCAGTACTTC; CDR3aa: CASSTSEPYEQYF
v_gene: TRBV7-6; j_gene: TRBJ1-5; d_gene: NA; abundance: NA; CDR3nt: TGTGCCAGCAGCTTAGCGGGGGCCGGCAATCAGCCCCAGCATTTT; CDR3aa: CASSLAGAGNQPQHF
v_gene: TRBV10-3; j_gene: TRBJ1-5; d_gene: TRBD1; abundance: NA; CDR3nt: TGTGCCGTCGGACAGGGCAATCAGCCCCAGCATTTT; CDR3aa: CAVGQGNQPQHF
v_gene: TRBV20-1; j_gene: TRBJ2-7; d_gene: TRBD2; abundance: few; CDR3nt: TGCAGTGCTAGAGACGCGGGAGCCTTGGGGGAGCAGTACTTC; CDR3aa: CSARDAGALGEQYF
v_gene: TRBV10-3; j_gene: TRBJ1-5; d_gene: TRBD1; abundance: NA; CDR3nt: TGTGCCATCAGTGATAGAGAACAGGGGGCCTACGAGCATTTT; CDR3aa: CAISDREQGAYEHF
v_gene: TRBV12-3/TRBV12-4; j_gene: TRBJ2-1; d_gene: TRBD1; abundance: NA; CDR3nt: TGCGCCAGCAGTTTAGCGTTTAGACAGGGGGCCCACAATGAGCAGTTCTTC; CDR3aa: CASSLAFRQGAHNEQFF
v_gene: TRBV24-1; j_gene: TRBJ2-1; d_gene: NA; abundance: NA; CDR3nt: TGTGCCAGCAGCCATACCTCAGGGAATCACAATGAGCAGTTCTTC; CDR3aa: CASSHTSGNHNEQFF
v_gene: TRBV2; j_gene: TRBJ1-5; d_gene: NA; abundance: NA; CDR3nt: TGTGCCATCAGTTCTGGCAGAAATAGCAATCAGCCCCACCATTTT; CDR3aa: CAISSGRNSNQPHHF
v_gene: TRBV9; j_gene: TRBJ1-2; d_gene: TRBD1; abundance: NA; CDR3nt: TGTGCCAGCAGCGCGACAGGGGAAGGATTCGGCTACACCTTC; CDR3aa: CASSATGEGFGYTF
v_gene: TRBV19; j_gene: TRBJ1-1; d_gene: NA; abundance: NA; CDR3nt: TGTGCCAGTAGTCCTGGGAGATGGGGAGCTGAAGCTTTCTTT; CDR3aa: CASSPGRWGAEAFF
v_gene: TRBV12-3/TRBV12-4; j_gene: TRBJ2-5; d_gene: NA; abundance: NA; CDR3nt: TGTGACAGCTGTGGGGGGTCTGAGGCCCAGTACTTC; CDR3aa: CDSCGGSEAQYF
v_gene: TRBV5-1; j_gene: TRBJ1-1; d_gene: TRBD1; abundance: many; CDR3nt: TGCGCCAGCAGCGAAGGAACAGGGGTTGGGCGCACTGAAGCTTTCTTT; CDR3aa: CASSEGTGVGRTEAFF
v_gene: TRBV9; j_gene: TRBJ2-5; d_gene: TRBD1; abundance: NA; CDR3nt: TGTGCCAGCAGCGTAGAATCCTGGACAGGGGGCGGAGAGACCCAGTACTTC; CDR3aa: CASSVESWTGGGETQYF
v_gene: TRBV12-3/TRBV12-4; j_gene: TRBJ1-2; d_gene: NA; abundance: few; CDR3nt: TGTGCCAGCACACTGTCCGGGACCTATGGCTACACCTTC; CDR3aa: CASTLSGTYGYTF
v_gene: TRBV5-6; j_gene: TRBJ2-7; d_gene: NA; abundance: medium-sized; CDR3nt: TGTGCCAGCAGCTTGGTCTCTGGGGCAGCTTACGAGCAGTACTTC; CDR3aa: CASSLVSGAAYEQYF
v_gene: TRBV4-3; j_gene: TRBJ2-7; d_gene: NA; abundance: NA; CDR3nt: TGCGCCAGCAGCCGAGTTAAGGGAGCCGCCTACGAGCAGTACTTC; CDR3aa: CASSRVKGAAYEQYF
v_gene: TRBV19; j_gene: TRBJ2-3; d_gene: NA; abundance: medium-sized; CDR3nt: TGTGCCAGTAGTAGGGGGGATACGCAGTATTTT; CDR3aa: CASSRGDTQYF
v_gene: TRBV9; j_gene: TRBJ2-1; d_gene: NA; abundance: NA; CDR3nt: TGTGCCAGCAGCGTAGGGGACGCTCCATACAATGGGCAGTTCTTC; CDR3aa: CASSVGDAPYNGQFF
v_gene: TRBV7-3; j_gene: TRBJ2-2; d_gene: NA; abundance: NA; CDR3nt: TGTGCCAGCAGCCCCCTCCCGGAGGCCGGGGAGCTGTTTTTT; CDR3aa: CASSPLPEAGELFF
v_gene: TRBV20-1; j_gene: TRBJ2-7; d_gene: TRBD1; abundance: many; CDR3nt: TGCAGTGCAGGACAGGGCCTTGGGGAGCAGTACTTC; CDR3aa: CSAGQGLGEQYF
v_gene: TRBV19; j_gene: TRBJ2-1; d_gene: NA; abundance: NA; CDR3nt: TGTGCCAGTAGTACCCCAGGCAATGAGCAGTTCTTC; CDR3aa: CASSTPGNEQFF
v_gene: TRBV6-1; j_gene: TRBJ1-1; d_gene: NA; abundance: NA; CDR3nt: TGTGCCAGCAGTCCAGGGACGGATTACACTGAAGCTTTCTTT; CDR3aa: CASSPGTDYTEAFF
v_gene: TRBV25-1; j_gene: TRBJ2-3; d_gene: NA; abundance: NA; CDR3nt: TGTGCCAGCAGTGAATTGGGCGGACAGTTTGGCACAAATACGCAGTATTTT; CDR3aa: CASSELGGQFGTNTQYF
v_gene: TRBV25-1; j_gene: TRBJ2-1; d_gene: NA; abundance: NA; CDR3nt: TGTGCCAGCAGTGCAGTCCAGGGGGGTCCTAGGGATGAGCAGTTCTTC; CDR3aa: CASSAVQGGPRDEQFF
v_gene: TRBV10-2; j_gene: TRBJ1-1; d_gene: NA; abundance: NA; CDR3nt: TGCGCCAGCAGTGAAATGGAGGGTGAAGCTTTCTTT; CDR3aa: CASSEMEGEAFF
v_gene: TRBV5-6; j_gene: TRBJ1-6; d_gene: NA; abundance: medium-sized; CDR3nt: TGTGCCAGCAGCTTGGCGGCAGGGAGGGGTAATTCACCCCTCCACTTT; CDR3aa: CASSLAAGRGNSPLHF
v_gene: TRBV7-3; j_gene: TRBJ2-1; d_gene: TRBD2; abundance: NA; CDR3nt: TGTGCCAGCAGCATCCGAGCGGGAGGGTCCCACAATGAGCAGTTCTTC; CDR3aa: CASSIRAGGSHNEQFF
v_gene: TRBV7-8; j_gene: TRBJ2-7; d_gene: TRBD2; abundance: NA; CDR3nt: TGTGCCAGCAGCTCCCCCGCATCTGGAGCGGGAGCCCCCTACGAGCAGTACTTC; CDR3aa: CASSSPASGAGAPYEQYF
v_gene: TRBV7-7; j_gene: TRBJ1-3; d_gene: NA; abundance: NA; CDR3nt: TGTGCCGCGGGGGGGGCCGGAAACACCATATATTTT; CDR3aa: CAAGGAGNTIYF
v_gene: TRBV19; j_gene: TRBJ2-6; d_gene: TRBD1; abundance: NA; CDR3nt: TGTGCCAGTAGGGGACAGGGGGCGTCTGGGGCCAACGTCCTGACTTTC; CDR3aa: CASRGQGASGANVLTF
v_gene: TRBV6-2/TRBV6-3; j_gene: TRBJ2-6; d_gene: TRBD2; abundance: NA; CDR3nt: TGTGCCAGCAGCCCGTCGGGGGGAACTGGGGCCAACGTCCTGACTTTC; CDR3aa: CASSPSGGTGANVLTF
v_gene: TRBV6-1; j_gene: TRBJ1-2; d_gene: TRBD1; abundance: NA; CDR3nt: TGTGCCAGCAGGACTACGGACAGGGTCTATGGCTACACCTTC; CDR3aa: CASRTTDRVYGYTF
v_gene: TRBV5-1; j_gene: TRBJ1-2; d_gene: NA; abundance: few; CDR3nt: TGCGCCGGACGGTGGGTTTATGGCTACACCTTC; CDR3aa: CAGRWVYGYTF
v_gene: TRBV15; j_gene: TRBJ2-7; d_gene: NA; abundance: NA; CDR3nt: TGTGCCACCAGCAGAGACAGGGTCGGTCCCTACGAGCAGTACTTC; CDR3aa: CATSRDRVGPYEQYF
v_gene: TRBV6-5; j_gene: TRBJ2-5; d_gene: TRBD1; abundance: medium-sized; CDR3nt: TGTGCCACCGCGGACAGGGCCCAAGAGACCCAGTACTTC; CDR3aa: CATADRAQETQYF
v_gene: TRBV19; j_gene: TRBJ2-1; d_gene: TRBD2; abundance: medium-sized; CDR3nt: TGTGCCAGTAGGACTAGCGGAAGGGACAATGAGCAGTTCTTC; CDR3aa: CASRTSGRDNEQFF
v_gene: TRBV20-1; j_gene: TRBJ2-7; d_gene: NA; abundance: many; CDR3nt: TGCAGTGCTAGAGATCGCGCGCAGTACTTC; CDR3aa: CSARDRAQYF
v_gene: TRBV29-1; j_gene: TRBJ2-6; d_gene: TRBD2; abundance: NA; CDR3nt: TGCAGCGTTGAATTAGCGGGAGGGCCTACTGGGGCCAACGTCCTGACTTTC; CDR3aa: CSVELAGGPTGANVLTF
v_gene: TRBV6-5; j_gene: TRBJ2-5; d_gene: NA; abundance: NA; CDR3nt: TGTGCCAGCAGTTACGGGGGCGGGGAGACCCAGTACTTC; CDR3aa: CASSYGGGETQYF
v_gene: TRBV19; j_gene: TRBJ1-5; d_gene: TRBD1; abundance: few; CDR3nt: TGTGCCAGTAGTAATGGCCATACTAGACAGGGAAGGCATCAGCCCCAGCATTTT; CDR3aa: CASSNGHTRQGRHQPQHF
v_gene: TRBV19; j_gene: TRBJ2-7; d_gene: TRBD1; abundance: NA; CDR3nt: TGTGCCAGTAGTACCGGGACAGGCTGGTACGAGCAGTACTTC; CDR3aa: CASSTGTGWYEQYF
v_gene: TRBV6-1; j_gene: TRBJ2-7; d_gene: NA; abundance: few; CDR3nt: TGTGCCAGCCAGGGGGGAACCTACGAGCAGTACTTC; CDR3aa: CASQGGTYEQYF